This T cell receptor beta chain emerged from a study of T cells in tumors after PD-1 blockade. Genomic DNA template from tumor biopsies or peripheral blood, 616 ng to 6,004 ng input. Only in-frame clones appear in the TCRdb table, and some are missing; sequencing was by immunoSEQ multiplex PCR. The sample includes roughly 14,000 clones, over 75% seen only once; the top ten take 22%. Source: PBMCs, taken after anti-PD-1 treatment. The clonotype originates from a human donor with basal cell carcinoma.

The CDR3 region has the DNA TGTGCCAGCAGCCAAGATGCGAGCGGGGGGAACACCGGGGAGCTGTTTTTT. Translation: CASSQDASGGNTGELFF. This rearrangement joins TRBV3-1 (or the pseudogene TRBV3-2) to TRBJ2-2; TRBD2 agrees at 8 bases. The CDR3 is 17 amino acids. CDR1 and CDR2 from the germline V gene are LGHDT and YNNKEL (reference sequence). Losses at the gene ends were 0 bases for V and 1 base for J; bases not matched to a gene: 4.